This entry lists 32 T cell receptor beta chains sequenced from one sample in a study of breast tumors, draining lymph nodes, adjacent tissues. Breast cancer patients provided tissue from their axillary draining lymph nodes. TCRdb used MiXCR to reprocess the multiplex PCR reads, holding one entry per CDR3 protein. Altogether approximately 150,000 distinct CDR3 sequences are present, approximately 32% being singletons, with the ten largest covering 2.3%. Sequenced material: axillary lymph node tissue. The receptors stem from a female donor with breast cancer. Some clones in this sample may be carry-over from other donors' samples.

This clonotype was counted at least ten times. This chain uses TRBV20-1 with TRBJ2-1; possibly TRBD1 for D (5 bases). Germline assignment: CDR1 DFQATT and CDR2 SNEGSKA (reference sequence). V was cut by 2 bases and J by 3 bases, with 20 bases left in between. CDR3 length equals 17 residues. In DNA, the CDR3 is TGCAGTGCTAGATTACTTAAGGCAGGGATTTTCTACAATGAGCAGTTCTTC. It encodes CSARLLKAGIFYNEQFF.

To note about this clonotype: An end of the junction differs from the germline gene, which may be a read error. The CDR3 is CASSQGRDRSPLETQHF. CDR3 bases: TGCGCCAGCAGCCAAGGTCGGGACAGATCTCCTTTGGAGACCCAGCATTTT. The chain links TRBV11-1 to TRBJ1-5; 7 positions agree with TRBD1. Looked up from germline, CDR1 is SGHAT and CDR2 is FQDESV (reference sequence). The CDR3 is made up of 17 amino acids.

This clonotype was counted at least ten times. The chain links TRBV2 to TRBJ2-5; the D is unclear. This CDR3 region has 12 residues. The germline V gene has CDR1 SNHLY and CDR2 FYNNEI. V was cut by 1 base and J by 5 bases, with 5 bases left in between. The CDR3 DNA reads as TGTGCCAGCAGTGAAGTTCTGGAGACCCAGTACTTC. This translates into CASSEVLETQYF.

The V gene is TRBV6-1, the J gene TRBJ2-2; D gene uncertain. This CDR3 comprises 16 residues. CDR1 and CDR2 (germline): MNHNS, SASEGT. V gave up 10 bases and J gave up 4 bases, with 22 bases separating them. This CDR3 reads CANRHEWEGITGELFF. CDR3 sequence (DNA): TGTGCCAACCGGCACGAATGGGAAGGTATCACCGGGGAGCTGTTTTTT.

The V and J genes are TRBV12-3 or TRBV12-4 and TRBJ2-3, with 12 positions matching TRBD2. CDR3 length equals 15 residues. The ends lost 5 bases at V and 7 bases at J; junction bases unmatched: 7. The CDR3 loop is CASSDASGGAYTQYF. Here the CDR3 DNA reads TGTGCCAGCAGTGATGCTAGCGGGGGGGCGTATACGCAGTATTTT.

The genes are TRBV7-2 and TRBJ2-1; possible D gene TRBD2, 7 bases. There are 15 residues in the CDR3. Trimming shortened V by 5 bases and J by 6 bases, and 17 bases separated the two germline ends. CDR1 and CDR2 (germline): SGHTA, FQGNSA. The CDR3 is CASSGKRGGLNEQFF. CDR3 bases: TGTGCCAGCAGCGGTAAAAGGGGGGGGCTCAATGAGCAGTTCTTC. The full variable domain, with the rest looked up from reference TRBV7-2 and TRBJ2-1, is GAGVSQSPSNKVTEKGKDVELRCDPISGHTALYWYRQSLGQGLEFLIYFQGNSAPDKSGLPSDRFSAERTGGSVSTLTIQRTQQEDSAVYLCASSGKRGGLNEQFFGPGTRLTVL.

This clonotype has ten or more counts. This chain joins TRBV20-1 and TRBJ2-5; no firm D call. CDR3 size: 11 residues. Trimming pared 3 bases from V and 5 bases from J, leaving 7 bases between. CDR1 and CDR2 from the germline V gene are DFQATT and SNEGSKA (reference sequence). The CDR3: CSARGAETQYF. CDR3 nucleotide sequence: TGCAGTGCTAGGGGTGCGGAGACCCAGTACTTC.

The V call is TRBV29-1, the J call TRBJ2-3; TRBD2 is a possible D gene (6 bases). Trimming left V 2 bases short and J 2 bases short, with 11 bases between. The CDR3 has 14 residues. The germline CDR1 and CDR2 sequences are SQVTM and ANQGSEA. The CDR3 sequence is CSVERPGVTDTQYF. The CDR3 nucleotides are TGCAGCGTTGAACGGCCGGGGGTCACAGATACGCAGTATTTT.

This clonotype was observed at least ten times. The chain carries TRBV11-2 and TRBJ1-6; tentatively, D is TRBD1 (5 bases). The CDR3 runs to 14 residues. V lost 1 base, J lost 10 bases, and 11 bases lay in between. Germline values: CDR1 SGHAT, CDR2 FQNNGV. The CDR3 DNA reads TGTGCCAGCAGCTTAGTGGGGGGTGAGTCACCCCTCCACTTT. Its protein product is CASSLVGGESPLHF.

This clonotype has ten or more counts. The gene calls are TRBV3-1 and TRBJ2-5; no firm D call. The CDR3 covers 13 residues. CDR1 LGHDT and CDR2 YNNKEL come from the germline V gene (reference sequence). Trimming cost V 1 base and J 1 base, with 4 bases left between them. CDR3 amino acids: CASSQGGQETQYF. The CDR3 DNA reads TGTGCCAGCAGCCAAGGGGGCCAAGAGACCCAGTACTTC.

This clonotype came up once. The chain has TRBV20-1 and TRBJ2-1; 14 bases align to TRBD2. The CDR3 sequence is 22 residues long. The germline V gene encodes CDR1 DFQATT and CDR2 SNEGSKA (reference sequence). The trim removed 2 bases at V and 0 bases at J, leaving 18 bases unmatched. For the CDR3, the DNA is TGCAGTGCTAGAAGAGAATTCGGGACTAGCGGGAGTACCCTCAGCTCCTACAATGAGCAGTTCTTC. It yields the protein CSARREFGTSGSTLSSYNEQFF.

This clonotype was detected many times. The gene calls are TRBV6-5 and TRBJ1-2, with a weak D call TRBD1 (5 bases). CDR1 is MNHEY and CDR2 is SVGAGI in the germline V gene. With 8 bases removed from V and 7 bases from J, the gap between germline ends came to 29 bases. This CDR3 comprises 17 residues. The CDR3: CASLSPGGGFFTGGYTF. CDR3 nucleotide sequence: TGTGCCAGCCTCTCTCCCGGGGGGGGTTTTTTCACGGGTGGCTACACCTTC.

This clonotype was counted many times. The chain combines TRBV19 with TRBJ1-2, with TRBD1 identical over 9 bases. After removal of 4 bases from V and 6 bases from J, the junction contained 9 bases not matched to a gene. The CDR3 is made up of 15 amino acids. Germline CDR1 and CDR2: LNHDA and SQIVND (reference sequence). CDR3 nucleotide sequence: TGTGCCAGTAGTAATGGACAGGGGTTAAGAGATGGCTACACCTTC. It encodes CASSNGQGLRDGYTF.

This clonotype was counted at least ten times. The chain recombines TRBV4-2 with TRBJ1-2; D not resolved. This CDR3 region has 14 residues. V lost 0 bases, J lost 4 bases, and 9 bases lay in between. In germline, CDR1 is LGHNA, CDR2 YNFKEQ. The CDR3 DNA follows: TGTGCCAGCAGCCAAGATCCGGTCTTCTATGGCTACACCTTC. The encoded protein is CASSQDPVFYGYTF.

This clonotype was seen many times. The chain is built from TRBV6-5 and TRBJ1-5; no firm D call. Trimming shortened V by 0 bases and J by 3 bases, and 9 bases separated the two germline ends. There are 15 residues in the CDR3. Germline values: CDR1 MNHEY, CDR2 SVGAGI. The CDR3 sequence is CASSYSIQFNQPQHF. Written as DNA, the CDR3 is TGTGCCAGCAGTTACTCGATCCAGTTCAATCAGCCCCAGCATTTT.

This clonotype was counted at least ten times. The chain carries TRBV12-3 or TRBV12-4 and TRBJ1-4; D may be TRBD1 (6 bases). Trimming took 7 bases from V and 6 from J, leaving 15 bases between them. The CDR3 is 14 residues long. CDR3 loop: CASTFRGMDEKLFF. The CDR3 DNA reads as TGTGCCAGCACCTTCAGGGGAATGGATGAAAAACTGTTTTTT.

This clonotype was observed many times. This chain links TRBV9 with TRBJ1-3, with unresolved D. The CDR3 totals 15 residues. Germline V gene lookup returns CDR1 SGDLS and CDR2 YYNGEE. Trimming shortened V by 4 bases and J by 7 bases, and 18 bases separated the two germline ends. This chain's CDR3 is CASSPEGIPRNTIYF. Here the CDR3 DNA reads TGTGCCAGCAGCCCAGAAGGAATCCCCCGGAACACCATATATTTT. The whole variable domain, remainder taken from reference TRBV9 and TRBJ1-3, is DSGVTQTPKHLITATGQRVTLRCSPRSGDLSVYWYQQSLDQGLQFLIQYYNGEERAKGNILERFSAQQFPDLHSELNLSSLELGDSALYFCASSPEGIPRNTIYFGEGSWLTVV.

This clonotype was detected ten times or more. This chain joins TRBV27 and TRBJ1-6, with TRBD1 matching 7 bases. Germline CDR1 and CDR2: MNHEY and SMNVEV (reference sequence). This CDR3 is built from 17 residues. V trimming: 3 bases; J trimming: 5 bases; junction bases outside the gene matches: 10. For the CDR3, the DNA is TGTGCCAGCAGTTTTGAACCCGGGACAGCCAATAATTCACCCCTCCACTTT. Translation gives CASSFEPGTANNSPLHF.

This clonotype has ten or more counts. Here the CDR3 DNA reads TGTGCCTGGACCCTCTACGGGACGTCCTACGAGGGCTACACCTTC. As protein: CAWTLYGTSYEGYTF. The chain uses TRBV30 and TRBJ1-2; D may be TRBD1 (5 bases). The CDR3 loop spans 15 amino acids. Looked up from germline, CDR1 is GTSNPN and CDR2 is SVGIG (reference sequence). The V end was cut by 4 bases, the J end by 8 bases, with 23 bases between. The full variable domain, completed using reference TRBV30 and TRBJ1-2, is SQTIHQWPATLVQPVGSPLSLECTVEGTSNPNLYWYRQAAGRGLQLLFYSVGIGQISSEVPQNLSASRPQDRQFILSSKKLLLSDSGFYLCAWTLYGTSYEGYTFGSGTRLTVV.

This clonotype has a count of ten or more. The rearrangement links TRBV6-5 to TRBJ1-2; D may be TRBD1 (5 bases). Germline CDR1 MNHEY, CDR2 SVGAGI. The CDR3 runs to 14 residues. Trimming shortened V by 6 bases and J by 5 bases, and 16 bases separated the two germline ends. As DNA, the CDR3 is TGTGCCAGCAGCCCAGAGTTAGCAGGGTATGGCTACACCTTC. Translated, it gives CASSPELAGYGYTF.

As to this clonotype: Without the conserved terminal phenylalanine or tryptophan, this CDR3 likely stems from a read error. J is TRBJ1-6 and V is TRBV7-2; maybe TRBD1 (5 bases). CDR3 length equals 15 residues. Per the germline V gene, CDR1 is SGHTA and CDR2 is FQGNSA. CDR3 protein: CASSPNEGSGSPLHL. In DNA, the CDR3 is TGCGCCAGCAGCCCCAATGAGGGGTCAGGGTCACCCCTCCACCTT.

This clonotype was observed a handful of times. The V call is TRBV10-2, the J call TRBJ2-7, with D tentatively TRBD1 (6 bases). The V end lost 3 bases, the J end lost 2 bases, and 11 bases lay between the germline ends. In germline, CDR1 is WSHSY, CDR2 SAAADI. CDR3 size: 14 residues. DNA of the CDR3: TGCGCCAGCAGTGACGAACAGGGTACCTACGAGCAGTACTTC. This gives the protein CASSDEQGTYEQYF.

This clonotype was detected ten times or more. This chain joins TRBV7-2 and TRBJ1-2; 11 bases line up with TRBD1. This CDR3 has 16 residues. The J segment lost 4 bases and the V segment lost 2 bases, leaving 6 bases of the junction unmatched. CDR1 and CDR2 (germline): SGHTA, FQGNSA. The CDR3 region is CASSLIRTGGSYGYTF. Written as DNA, the CDR3 is TGTGCCAGCAGCTTAATCAGGACAGGGGGCTCCTATGGCTACACCTTC.

About this clonotype itself: A junction boundary mismatches the germline segment, possibly from a read error. The V call is TRBV15, the J call TRBJ1-5, with D hard to call. The CDR3 consists of 12 residues. Germline V CDR1 and CDR2: LNHNV, YYDKDF (reference sequence). The CDR3 DNA follows: TGTGCCACCAGCAGAGGTTTGCAGCCCCGGCATTTT. Protein sequence: CATSRGLQPRHF.

Turning to this clonotype: An end of the junction differs from the germline gene, which may be a read error. This chain connects TRBV5-1 to TRBJ1-4; TRBD1 might be the D (6 bases). Germline CDR1 and CDR2: SGHRS and YFSETQ. This CDR3 has 15 residues. CDR3 amino acids: CASSLVKGVGEKLLF. CDR3 DNA: TGCGCCAGCAGCTTAGTGAAGGGGGTGGGAGAAAAACTGCTTTTT.

The CDR3 DNA is TGCGCCAGCAGCCTAAACGGTGATCAGCCCCAGCATTTT. As protein: CASSLNGDQPQHF. The chain carries TRBV5-1 and TRBJ1-5, with D unresolved. Trimming stripped 4 bases from V and 5 bases from J, with 10 bases between. The germline gives CDR1 SGHRS, CDR2 YFSETQ. CDR3 length equals 13 residues. Drawing the rest from reference TRBV5-1 and TRBJ1-5, the complete variable domain is KAGVTQTPRYLIKTRGQQVTLSCSPISGHRSVSWYQQTPGQGLQFLFEYFSETQRNKGNFPGRFSGRQFSNSRSEMNVSTLELGDSALYLCASSLNGDQPQHFGDGTRLSIL.

In the case of this clonotype: A junction boundary mismatches the germline segment, possibly from a read error. V and J are TRBV7-9 and TRBJ2-4; D possibly matches TRBD1 or TRBD2 (5 bases each). The CDR3 is 15 residues long. The germline gives CDR1 SEHNR, CDR2 FQNEAQ (reference sequence). The CDR3 DNA follows: TGTGCCAGCAGCGAGGGGCCAGGGTCCAAAAACATTAAGTACTTC. Encoded protein: CASSEGPGSKNIKYF.

Worth noting for this clonotype: This could be a read error, since a much larger clone is one nucleotide away. The chain recombines TRBV3-2 with TRBJ1-5. TRBV3-2 has pseudogene status. The CDR3 has 12 residues. CDR3 loop: CASSQSGQPQPF. The CDR3 DNA sequence: TGTGCCAGCAGCCAATCGGGCCAGCCCCAGCCTTTT.

In its sample, this clonotype was seen many times. This chain links TRBV19 with TRBJ1-2; D call uncertain. CDR1 is LNHDA and CDR2 is SQIVND in the germline V gene (reference sequence). The ends were cut back, 4 bases at V and 8 bases at J, with 20 bases in the middle. The CDR3 is 15 residues long. Here the CDR3 reads CASSTQHGPWTGYTF. Here the CDR3 DNA reads TGTGCCAGTAGTACCCAACACGGGCCCTGGACCGGCTACACCTTC.

This sequence joins TRBV5-6 and TRBJ1-1, with TRBD1 matching 7 bases. CDR1 is SGHDT, CDR2 YYEEEE, per germline. CDR3 size: 16 residues. J lost 0 bases, V lost 2 bases, and 7 bases had no gene match. CDR3 protein: CASSLGTAVMNTEAFF. CDR3 nucleotide sequence: TGTGCCAGCAGCTTAGGGACAGCCGTCATGAACACTGAAGCTTTCTTT.

This clonotype was seen repeatedly, ten times or more. J is TRBJ2-5 and V is TRBV19, with D possibly TRBD1 on 7 matching bases. The germline V gene has CDR1 LNHDA and CDR2 SQIVND (reference sequence). Deletions cut 8 bases from V and 4 bases from J, with 14 bases between. This CDR3 has 13 residues. CDR3 sequence reads: CASRRGHGETQYF. The CDR3 DNA reads TGTGCCAGTCGGAGGGGGCACGGAGAGACCCAGTACTTC.

The table lists this clonotype with many counts. This sequence joins TRBV6-5 and TRBJ1-3, with TRBD1 as a possible D gene (6 bases). This CDR3 spans 15 amino acids. Trimming removed 5 bases at V and 0 bases at J, with 11 bases between. Germline CDR1 is MNHEY and CDR2 is SVGAGI. CDR3 region: CASSATGTSGNTIYF. As DNA, the CDR3 is TGTGCCAGCAGTGCTACAGGGACCTCTGGAAACACCATATATTTT.